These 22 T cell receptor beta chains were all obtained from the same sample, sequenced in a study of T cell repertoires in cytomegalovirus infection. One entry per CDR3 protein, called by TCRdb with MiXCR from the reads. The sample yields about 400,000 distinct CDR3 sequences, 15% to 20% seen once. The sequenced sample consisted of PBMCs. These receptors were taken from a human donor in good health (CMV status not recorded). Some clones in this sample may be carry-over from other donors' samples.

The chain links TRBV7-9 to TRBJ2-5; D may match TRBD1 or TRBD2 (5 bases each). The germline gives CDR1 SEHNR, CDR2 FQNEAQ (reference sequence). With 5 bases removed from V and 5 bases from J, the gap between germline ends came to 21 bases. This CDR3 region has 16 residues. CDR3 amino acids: CASSSLGTAPSETQYF. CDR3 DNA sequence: TGTGCCAGCAGCAGCTTGGGGACGGCGCCCTCGGAGACCCAGTACTTC. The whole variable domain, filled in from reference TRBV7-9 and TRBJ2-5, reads DTGVSQNPRHKITKRGQNVTFRCDPISEHNRLYWYRQTLGQGPEFLTYFQNEAQLEKSRLLSDRFSAERPKGSFSTLEIQRTEQGDSAMYLCASSSLGTAPSETQYFGPGTRLLVL.

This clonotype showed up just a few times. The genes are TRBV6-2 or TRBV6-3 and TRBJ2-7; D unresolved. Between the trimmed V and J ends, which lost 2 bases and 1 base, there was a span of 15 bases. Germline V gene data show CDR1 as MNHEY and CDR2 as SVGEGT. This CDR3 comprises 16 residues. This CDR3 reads CASSYPRIWGSYEQYF. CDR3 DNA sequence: TGTGCCAGCAGTTACCCTCGAATCTGGGGTTCCTACGAGCAGTACTTC.

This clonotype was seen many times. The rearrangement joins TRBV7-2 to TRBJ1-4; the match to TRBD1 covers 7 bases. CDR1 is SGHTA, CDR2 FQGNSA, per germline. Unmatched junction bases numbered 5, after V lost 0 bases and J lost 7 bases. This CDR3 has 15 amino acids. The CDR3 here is CASSLAGTAGEKLFF. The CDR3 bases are TGTGCCAGCAGCTTAGCAGGGACAGCCGGTGAAAAACTGTTTTTT.

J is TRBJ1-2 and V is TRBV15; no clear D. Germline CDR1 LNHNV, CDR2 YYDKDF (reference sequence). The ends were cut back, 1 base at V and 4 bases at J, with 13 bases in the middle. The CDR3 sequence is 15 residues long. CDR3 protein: CATSRAEGSRYGYTF. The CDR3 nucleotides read TGTGCCACCAGCAGAGCGGAAGGGTCGCGCTATGGCTACACCTTC.

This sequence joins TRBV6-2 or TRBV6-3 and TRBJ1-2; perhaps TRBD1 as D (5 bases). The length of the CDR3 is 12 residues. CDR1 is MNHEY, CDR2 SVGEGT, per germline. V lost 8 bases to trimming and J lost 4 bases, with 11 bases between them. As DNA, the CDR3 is TGTGCCAGCGGCCGACAGAGCTATGGCTACACCTTC. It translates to CASGRQSYGYTF.

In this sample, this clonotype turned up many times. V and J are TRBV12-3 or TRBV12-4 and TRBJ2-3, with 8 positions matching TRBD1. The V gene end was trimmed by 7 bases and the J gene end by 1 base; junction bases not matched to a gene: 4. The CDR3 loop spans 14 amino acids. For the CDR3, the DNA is TGTGCCAGCACCCCGACAGGGGGCACAGATACGCAGTATTTT. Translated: CASTPTGGTDTQYF.

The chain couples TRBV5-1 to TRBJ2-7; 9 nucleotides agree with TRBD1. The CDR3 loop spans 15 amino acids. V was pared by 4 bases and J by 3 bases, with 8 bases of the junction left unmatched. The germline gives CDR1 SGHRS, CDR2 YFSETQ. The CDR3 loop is CASSQTGGSYYEQYF. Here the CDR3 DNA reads TGCGCCAGCAGCCAGACAGGGGGAAGCTACTACGAGCAGTACTTC.

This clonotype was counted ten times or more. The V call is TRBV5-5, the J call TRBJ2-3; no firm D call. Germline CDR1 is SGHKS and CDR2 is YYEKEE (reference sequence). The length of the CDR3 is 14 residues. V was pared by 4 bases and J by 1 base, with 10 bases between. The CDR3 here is CASSRSLGTDTQYF. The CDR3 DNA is TGTGCCAGCAGCCGGTCACTCGGCACAGATACGCAGTATTTT.

DNA of the CDR3: TGTGCCAGCAGCTTTCCAGGGTTGGCTAGCACAGATACGCAGTATTTT. Residues: CASSFPGLASTDTQYF. The chain uses TRBV5-6 and TRBJ2-3; TRBD1 might be the D (5 bases). CDR1 SGHDT and CDR2 YYEEEE come from the germline V gene. V was cut by 2 bases and J by 0 bases, with 13 bases left in between. The CDR3 has 16 residues.

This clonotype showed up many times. DNA of the CDR3: TGTGCCAGCAGCCGATACGACGGATCTTATGGCTACACCTTC. It encodes CASSRYDGSYGYTF. The V gene is TRBV7-6, the J gene TRBJ1-2; D remains unclear. Germline CDR1 and CDR2: SGHVS and FNYEAQ. The V end lost 5 bases, the J end lost 5 bases, and 15 bases lay between the germline ends. The CDR3 covers 14 residues.

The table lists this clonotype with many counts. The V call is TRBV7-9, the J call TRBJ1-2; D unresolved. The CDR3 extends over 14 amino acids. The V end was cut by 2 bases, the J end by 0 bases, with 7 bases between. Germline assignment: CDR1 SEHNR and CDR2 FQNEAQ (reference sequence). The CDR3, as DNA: TGTGCCAGCAGCTTAAAGGCGGCTAACTATGGCTACACCTTC. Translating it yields CASSLKAANYGYTF.

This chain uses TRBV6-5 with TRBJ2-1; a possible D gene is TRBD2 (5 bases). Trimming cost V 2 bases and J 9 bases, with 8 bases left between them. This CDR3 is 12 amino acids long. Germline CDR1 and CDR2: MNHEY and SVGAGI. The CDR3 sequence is CASSYEGVEQFF. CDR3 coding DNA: TGTGCCAGCAGTTACGAGGGAGTTGAGCAGTTCTTC.

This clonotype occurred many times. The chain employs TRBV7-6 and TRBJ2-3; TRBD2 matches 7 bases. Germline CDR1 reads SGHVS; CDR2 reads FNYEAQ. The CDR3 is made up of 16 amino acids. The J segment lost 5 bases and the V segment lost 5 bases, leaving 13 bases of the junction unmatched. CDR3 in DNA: TGTGCCAGCAGCCCCACCGGGGGGACCCCCCAAGATACGCAGTATTTT. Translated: CASSPTGGTPQDTQYF. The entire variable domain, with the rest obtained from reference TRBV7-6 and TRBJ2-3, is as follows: GAGVSQSPRYKVTKRGQDVALRCDPISGHVSLYWYRQALGQGPEFLTYFNYEAQQDKSGLPNDRFSAERPEGSISTLTIQRTEQRDSAMYRCASSPTGGTPQDTQYFGPGTRLTVL.

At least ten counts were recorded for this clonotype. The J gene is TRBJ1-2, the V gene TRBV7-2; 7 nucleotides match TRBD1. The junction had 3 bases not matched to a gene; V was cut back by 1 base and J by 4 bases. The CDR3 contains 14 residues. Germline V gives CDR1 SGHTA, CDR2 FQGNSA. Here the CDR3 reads CASSLVAGGYGYTF. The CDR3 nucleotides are TGTGCCAGCAGCTTAGTAGCAGGGGGCTATGGCTACACCTTC.

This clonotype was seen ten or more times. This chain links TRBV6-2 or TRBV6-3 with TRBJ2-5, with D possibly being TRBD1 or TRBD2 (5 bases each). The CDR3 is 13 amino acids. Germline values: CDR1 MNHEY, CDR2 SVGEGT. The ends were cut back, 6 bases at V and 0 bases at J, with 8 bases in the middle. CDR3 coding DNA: TGTGCCAGCAGGGGACCAGACCAAGAGACCCAGTACTTC. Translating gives CASRGPDQETQYF.

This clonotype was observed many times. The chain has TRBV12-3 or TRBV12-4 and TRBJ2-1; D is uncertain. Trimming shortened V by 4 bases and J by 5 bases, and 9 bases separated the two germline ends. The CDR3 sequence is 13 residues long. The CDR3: CASSSGRDNEQFF. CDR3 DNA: TGTGCCAGCAGTTCAGGACGGGACAATGAGCAGTTCTTC.

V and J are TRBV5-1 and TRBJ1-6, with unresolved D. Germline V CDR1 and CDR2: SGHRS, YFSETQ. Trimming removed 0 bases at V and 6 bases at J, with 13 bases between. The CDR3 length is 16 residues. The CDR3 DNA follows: TGCGCCAGCAGCTTGGAGGTCCCCGGCTCTAATTCACCCCTCCACTTT. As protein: CASSLEVPGSNSPLHF.

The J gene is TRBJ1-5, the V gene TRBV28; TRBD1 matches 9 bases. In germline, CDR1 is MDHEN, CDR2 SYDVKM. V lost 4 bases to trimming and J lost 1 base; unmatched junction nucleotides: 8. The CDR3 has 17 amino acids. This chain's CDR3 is CASSSGTGFVSNQPQHF. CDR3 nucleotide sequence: TGTGCCAGCAGTTCCGGGACAGGGTTCGTAAGCAATCAGCCCCAGCATTTT.

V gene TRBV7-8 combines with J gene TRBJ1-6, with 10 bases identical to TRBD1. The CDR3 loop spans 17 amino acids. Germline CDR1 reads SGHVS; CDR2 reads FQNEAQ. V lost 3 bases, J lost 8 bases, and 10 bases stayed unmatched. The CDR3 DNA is TGTGCCAGCAGCTTGAGCTCGAGGGACAGGGGATATTCACCCCTCCACTTT. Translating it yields CASSLSSRDRGYSPLHF.

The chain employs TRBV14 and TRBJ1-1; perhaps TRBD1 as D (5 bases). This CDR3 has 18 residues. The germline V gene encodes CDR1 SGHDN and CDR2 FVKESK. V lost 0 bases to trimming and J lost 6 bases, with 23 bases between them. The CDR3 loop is CASSQEVPVGRVVAEAFF. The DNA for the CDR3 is TGTGCCAGCAGCCAAGAAGTGCCAGTTGGCAGGGTCGTCGCTGAAGCTTTCTTT.

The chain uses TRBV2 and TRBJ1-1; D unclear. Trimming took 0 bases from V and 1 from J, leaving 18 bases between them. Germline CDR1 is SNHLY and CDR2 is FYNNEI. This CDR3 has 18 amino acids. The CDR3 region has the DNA TGTGCCAGCAGTGAAGCGGAGAAACTCCGTCTGGGGAACACTGAAGCTTTCTTT. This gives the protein CASSEAEKLRLGNTEAFF.

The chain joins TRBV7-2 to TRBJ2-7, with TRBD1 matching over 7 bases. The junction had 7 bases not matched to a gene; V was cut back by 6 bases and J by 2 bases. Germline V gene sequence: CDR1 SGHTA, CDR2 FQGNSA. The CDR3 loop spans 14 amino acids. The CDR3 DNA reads TGTGCCAGCAGTCAGTACCAGGGGGCCTACGAGCAGTACTTC. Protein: CASSQYQGAYEQYF.